The 26 T cell receptor beta chains given below trace back to one sample, sequenced in a study of blood T cell repertoires in COVID-19. This table comes from immunoSEQ multiplex PCR, and its TCRdb copy is limited to in-frame clones, with some not included. The sample records 250,000 to 350,000 clones, roughly 86% being singletons. Sequenced input: PBMCs or T cells enriched from blood (not recorded which). The origin of the receptors is a woman in her 30s who had recovered from COVID-19.

This sequence joins TRBV27 and TRBJ2-3, with 7 bases fitting TRBD1. Germline V gives CDR1 MNHEY, CDR2 SMNVEV (reference sequence). The CDR3 is 17 residues long. V lost 4 bases and J lost 0; bases outside the gene matches: 10. CDR3 bases: TGTGCCAGCAGTTCAACAGAGACAGGGCATAGCACAGATACGCAGTATTTT. Amino acids: CASSSTETGHSTDTQYF.

The chain has TRBV4-3 and TRBJ2-4; no clear D gene. Trimming left V 2 bases short and J 0 bases short, with 8 bases between. Germline V CDR1 and CDR2: LGHNA, YSLEER. This CDR3 has 15 residues. The CDR3 DNA sequence: TGCGCCAGCAGCCAATACGGGTCAGCCAAAAACATTCAGTACTTC. Its protein product is CASSQYGSAKNIQYF.

This chain links TRBV5-1 with TRBJ1-2, with TRBD1 identical over 8 bases. Unmatched junction bases numbered 6, after V lost 0 bases and J lost 2 bases. This CDR3 is built from 16 residues. Germline values: CDR1 SGHRS, CDR2 YFSETQ. The CDR3 DNA follows: TGCGCCAGCAGCTTGGATTCAGGGGGCTGGAACTATGGCTACACCTTC. Its translation is CASSLDSGGWNYGYTF.

The chain recombines TRBV27 with TRBJ2-7; possibly TRBD1 for D (6 bases). V lost 2 bases and J 4 bases, leaving 18 bases between the germline ends. Germline values: CDR1 MNHEY, CDR2 SMNVEV (reference sequence). The CDR3 has 16 amino acids. CDR3: CASSLLGTPQHYEQYF. CDR3 in DNA: TGTGCCAGCAGTTTACTTGGGACACCCCAGCATTACGAGCAGTACTTC.

The rearrangement uses TRBV7-9 and TRBJ2-1, with a tentative D call TRBD2 (6 bases). CDR1 is SEHNR, CDR2 FQNEAQ, per germline (reference sequence). The V gene lost 5 bases and the J gene lost 3 bases, with 11 bases spanning the gap. The CDR3 totals 14 residues. The CDR3: CASSPHSGYNEQFF. DNA of the CDR3: TGTGCCAGCAGCCCCCATAGCGGCTACAATGAGCAGTTCTTC. The variable domain in full, completed from reference TRBV7-9 and TRBJ2-1, reads DTGVSQNPRHKITKRGQNVTFRCDPISEHNRLYWYRQTLGQGPEFLTYFQNEAQLEKSRLLSDRFSAERPKGSFSTLEIQRTEQGDSAMYLCASSPHSGYNEQFFGPGTRLTVL.

This clone was counted once. The chain uses TRBV19 and TRBJ2-2; TRBD1 aligns across 7 bases. Germline trimming cut 4 bases from V and 4 bases from J; bases unmatched to any gene: 6. This CDR3 has 15 amino acids. CDR1 and CDR2 (germline): LNHDA, SQIVND (reference sequence). CDR3 protein: CASSTRDSLTGELFF. Here the CDR3 DNA reads TGTGCCAGTAGTACCCGGGACAGCCTCACCGGGGAGCTGTTTTTT. The whole variable domain, filled in from reference TRBV19 and TRBJ2-2, reads DGGITQSPKYLFRKEGQNVTLSCEQNLNHDAMYWYRQDPGQGLRLIYYSQIVNDFQKGDIAEGYSVSREKKESFPLTVTSAQKNPTAFYLCASSTRDSLTGELFFGEGSRLTVL.

This chain uses TRBV10-3 with TRBJ1-1; 12 positions agree with TRBD1. The CDR3 extends over 15 amino acids. Germline V gene data show CDR1 as ENHRY and CDR2 as SYGVKD. J was trimmed by 6 bases and V by 6 bases; bases with no gene match: 8. CDR3 coding DNA: TGTGCCATCAGGAATTTCGGGACAGGGGGCCCTGAAGCTTTCTTT. Amino acids: CAIRNFGTGGPEAFF.

This chain connects TRBV18 to TRBJ2-7; 11 bases agree with TRBD1. CDR1 KGHSH and CDR2 LQKENI come from the germline V gene. Losses at the gene ends were 3 bases for V and 3 bases for J; bases not matched to a gene: 7. The CDR3 is 16 residues long. CDR3 sequence (DNA): TGTGCCAGCTCACCTCCTTTGGACAGGGGGCTCTACGAGCAGTACTTC. Its translation: CASSPPLDRGLYEQYF.

The chain is built from TRBV7-9 and TRBJ1-2, with D perhaps TRBD1 (6 bases). There are 13 residues in the CDR3. Trimming stripped 4 bases from V and 4 bases from J, with 10 bases between. Per germline, CDR1 SEHNR and CDR2 FQNEAQ (reference sequence). In DNA, the CDR3 is TGTGCCAGCAGCTCAGACAGGCCCTATGGCTACACCTTC. Translation: CASSSDRPYGYTF.

The chain employs TRBV23-1 and TRBJ2-3, with no clear D. TRBV23-1 is treated as an ORF (open reading frame) with a function not yet certain. The CDR3 covers 18 residues. With 3 bases removed from V and 7 bases from J, the gap between germline ends came to 26 bases. In DNA, the CDR3 is TGCGCCAGCAGTCACACCCCTCTACCGCGACAACGTTCAAATACGCAGTATTTT. Translation gives CASSHTPLPRQRSNTQYF.

The genes are TRBV2 and TRBJ2-5, with a tentative D call TRBD1 (5 bases). Trimming took off 6 bases at V and 3 bases at J, with 23 bases between the two ends. Germline CDR1 SNHLY, CDR2 FYNNEI. This CDR3 comprises 17 residues. In DNA, the CDR3 is TGTGCCAGCAGCAGTGAAGGATCACCATGGGGCAAAGAGACCCAGTACTTC. This codes for CASSSEGSPWGKETQYF.

This chain links TRBV5-1 with TRBJ1-2, with D unclear. Trimming left V 0 bases short and J 4 bases short, with 10 bases between. Germline CDR1 is SGHRS and CDR2 is YFSETQ. The CDR3 loop spans 14 amino acids. Here the CDR3 reads CASSLAGNTYGYTF. The CDR3 nucleotides read TGCGCCAGCAGCTTGGCGGGTAACACCTATGGCTACACCTTC. Drawing the rest from reference TRBV5-1 and TRBJ1-2, the complete variable domain is KAGVTQTPRYLIKTRGQQVTLSCSPISGHRSVSWYQQTPGQGLQFLFEYFSETQRNKGNFPGRFSGRQFSNSRSEMNVSTLELGDSALYLCASSLAGNTYGYTFGSGTRLTVV.

Here the CDR3 DNA reads TGCGCCAGCAGCTTCGGACTAGCGGGGGCCCCCGGGGAGCTGTTTTTT. Amino acids: CASSFGLAGAPGELFF. This chain uses TRBV5-1 with TRBJ2-2, with TRBD2 matching 13 bases. J gave up 6 bases and V 2 bases, and 4 bases lay outside the gene matches. This CDR3 has 16 residues. CDR1 is SGHRS and CDR2 is YFSETQ in the germline V gene.

The table lists this clone with a few counts. J is TRBJ1-3 and V is TRBV9; D remains unclear. The CDR3 is 13 residues long. The ends were cut back, 2 bases at V and 7 bases at J, with 10 bases in the middle. Germline V CDR1 and CDR2: SGDLS, YYNGEE. The CDR3 region is CASSVGGSNTIYF. The DNA of the CDR3 is TGTGCCAGCAGCGTGGGAGGGTCCAACACCATATATTTT.

This sequence joins TRBV7-2 and TRBJ2-2; 12 bases map to TRBD1. This CDR3 has 17 amino acids. CDR1 and CDR2 (germline): SGHTA, FQGNSA. The trim removed 5 bases at V and 6 bases at J, leaving 10 bases unmatched. Here the CDR3 DNA reads TGTGCCAGCAGCGCCGGGACAGGGGGCGCGGGTCCCGGGGAGCTGTTTTTT. This sequence encodes CASSAGTGGAGPGELFF.

The chain is built from TRBV5-6 and TRBJ2-2; 9 bases line up with TRBD1. CDR1 and CDR2 from the germline V gene are SGHDT and YYEEEE. V shed 4 bases and J 7 bases; nucleotides not matched to a gene: 17. The CDR3 totals 18 residues. CDR3 bases: TGTGCCAGCAGCCCCTCGCTCTGGACAGGGGCAGGAATCGGGGAGCTGTTTTTT. It codes for CASSPSLWTGAGIGELFF.

This chain joins TRBV12-5 and TRBJ1-5; the D is unclear. Germline CDR1 is LGHNT and CDR2 is FRNRAP. Trimming took off 0 bases at V and 6 bases at J, with 6 bases between the two ends. The CDR3 contains 13 residues. The CDR3 sequence: CASGLVSGQPQHF. DNA of the CDR3: TGTGCTAGTGGTTTGGTATCAGGTCAGCCCCAGCATTTT.

This clone was seen only a few times. The V call is TRBV11-3, the J call TRBJ1-1; D perhaps matches TRBD1 (5 bases). Trimming shortened V by 0 bases and J by 3 bases, and 8 bases separated the two germline ends. CDR1 is SGHNT and CDR2 is YENEEA in the germline V gene. The CDR3 contains 14 residues. The CDR3 nucleotides are TGTGCCAGCAGCTTAGAATCGGGGGACACTGAAGCTTTCTTT. Protein sequence: CASSLESGDTEAFF.

CDR3 DNA sequence: TGCAGCGTTGCTTGGGGGACCGGGACTAGCGGGAGCTACATTCAGTACTTC. It encodes CSVAWGTGTSGSYIQYF. The rearrangement links TRBV29-1 to TRBJ2-4; 14 bases agree with TRBD2. The length of the CDR3 is 17 residues. V lost 4 bases to trimming and J lost 8 bases; unmatched junction nucleotides: 13. Germline V lookup: CDR1 SQVTM, CDR2 ANQGSEA.

The rearrangement uses TRBV3-1 (or the pseudogene TRBV3-2) and TRBJ1-1; D call uncertain. CDR3 length equals 11 residues. Trimming stripped 4 bases from V and 8 bases from J, with 8 bases between. Germline assignment: CDR1 LGHDT and CDR2 YNNKEL (reference sequence). This chain's CDR3 is CASSRGSEAFF. The CDR3 DNA reads TGTGCCAGCAGCCGAGGTTCGGAAGCTTTCTTT.

The chain recombines TRBV5-1 with TRBJ2-3; 7 nucleotides agree with TRBD1. In germline, CDR1 is SGHRS, CDR2 YFSETQ. Losses at the gene ends were 5 bases for V and 6 bases for J; bases not matched to a gene: 6. This CDR3 is built from 13 residues. CDR3 in amino acids: CASSEGAGDTQYF. The CDR3, as DNA: TGCGCCAGCAGTGAGGGGGCTGGGGATACGCAGTATTTT.

The V call is TRBV5-1, the J call TRBJ2-1, with a tentative D call TRBD1 (6 bases). Trimming left V 4 bases short and J 4 bases short, with 9 bases between. The CDR3 has 13 amino acids. The germline gives CDR1 SGHRS, CDR2 YFSETQ. This CDR3 reads CASSPGQYNEQFF. Here the CDR3 DNA reads TGCGCCAGCAGCCCAGGACAGTACAATGAGCAGTTCTTC. Full variable domain (missing parts from reference TRBV5-1 and TRBJ2-1): KAGVTQTPRYLIKTRGQQVTLSCSPISGHRSVSWYQQTPGQGLQFLFEYFSETQRNKGNFPGRFSGRQFSNSRSEMNVSTLELGDSALYLCASSPGQYNEQFFGPGTRLTVL.

The V call is TRBV4-3, the J call TRBJ1-2; 8 bases map to TRBD1. The CDR3 spans 14 residues. From germline, CDR1 is LGHNA and CDR2 YSLEER. Trimming took 4 bases from V and 6 from J; bases not matched to a gene: 7. CDR3 residues: CASSRDRGPDGYTF. DNA of the CDR3: TGCGCCAGCAGCCGCGACAGGGGCCCCGATGGCTACACCTTC.

V gene TRBV5-1 combines with J gene TRBJ1-2, with 7 bases lining up with TRBD1. Germline CDR1 reads SGHRS; CDR2 reads YFSETQ. CDR3 length: 14 residues. V was pared by 5 bases and J by 4 bases, with 8 bases of the junction left unmatched. This CDR3 reads CASRQDPGGYGYTF. The DNA for the CDR3 is TGCGCCAGCAGACAAGACCCAGGGGGCTATGGCTACACCTTC.

This clone was seen a few times. The chain has TRBV7-9 and TRBJ1-2; 11 bases map to TRBD1. V trimming: 5 bases; J trimming: 8 bases; junction bases outside the gene matches: 4. The CDR3 contains 13 residues. The V gene's germline CDR1 is SEHNR and CDR2 FQNEAQ (reference sequence). CDR3 amino acids: CASSAGQGAGYTF. The CDR3 nucleotides are TGTGCCAGCAGCGCCGGACAGGGGGCAGGCTACACCTTC.

In nucleotides, the CDR3 is TGTGCCAGCAGCTTAGATTTGGGTCGGGTCGGAAACACCATATATTTT. It yields the protein CASSLDLGRVGNTIYF. The chain links TRBV7-9 to TRBJ1-3; D uncertain. The V end lost 1 base, the J end lost 4 bases, and 14 bases lay between the germline ends. The CDR3 is made up of 16 amino acids. CDR1 and CDR2 (germline): SEHNR, FQNEAQ (reference sequence).